This T cell receptor beta chain was recorded in a study of cytomegalovirus exposure and HLA in healthy donors. Findings and caveats of the study: In a later analysis, compared with equally common non-associated chains, HLA-associated beta chains were more expanded. TCR beta V- and J-gene trimming was later associated with a missense DCLRE1C variant.

Primers for the PCR totalled 60 Vbeta and 13 Jbeta. Libraries were prepared by immunoSEQ multiplex PCR; TCRdb keeps only in-frame clonotypes and omits some of them. The data hold fewer than 140,000 clones, with under 80% observed a single time. Regarding this clone: As yet, its antigen is unknown.

The sequence came from a man aged 60 to 75 in good health and CMV-seronegative. Sequencing input: PBMCs.

The CDR3 sequence: CASSLTGANTEAFF. CDR3 DNA sequence: TGTGCCAGCAGTCTAACAGGGGCGAACACTGAAGCTTTCTTT. This rearrangement joins TRBV2 to TRBJ1-1; TRBD1 agrees at 7 bases. The junction had 4 bases not matched to a gene; V was cut back by 5 bases and J by 1 base. The CDR3 has 14 residues. Germline CDR1 SNHLY, CDR2 FYNNEI.